These T cell receptor beta chains were read from a single sample in a study of blood T cell repertoires in COVID-19. Measured with immunoSEQ multiplex PCR; TCRdb has only the in-frame clones, and not every one. The sample carries roughly 100,000 clones, around 88% recorded once. Material for sequencing was peripheral blood. The receptors derive from a human donor in a cohort sampled during active COVID-19. Both conserved end residues are part of each CDR3. D genes are given only for firm matches. Only part of the rows carry a size: once, few, many, or a class if the clone is expanded.

D gene: .; clone size: .; J gene: TRBJ1-5; V gene: TRBV5-1; CDR3 length: 15; CDR3 DNA: TGCGCCAGCAGCTTGGCCGGGGACATCAATCAGCCCCAGCATTTT; CDR3 protein: CASSLAGDINQPQHF
D gene: .; clone size: .; J gene: TRBJ1-4; V gene: TRBV12-3/TRBV12-4; CDR3 length: 12; CDR3 DNA: TGTGCCAGCACCCCGGCGGGGGAAAAACTGTTTTTT; CDR3 protein: CASTPAGEKLFF
D gene: .; clone size: .; J gene: TRBJ2-7; V gene: TRBV5-1; CDR3 length: 14; CDR3 DNA: TGCGCCAGCAGCTTGGCGCAGGGGCCCTACGAGCAGTACTTC; CDR3 protein: CASSLAQGPYEQYF
D gene: .; clone size: .; J gene: TRBJ1-1; V gene: TRBV4-2; CDR3 length: 14; CDR3 DNA: TGTGCCAGCAGCCAAGTCCAGACAGGCCATGAAGCTTTCTTT; CDR3 protein: CASSQVQTGHEAFF
D gene: .; clone size: .; J gene: TRBJ2-3; V gene: TRBV5-1; CDR3 length: 14; CDR3 DNA: TGCGCCAGCAGCTTGGTTCTGCGGTCCTCTACGCAGTATTTT; CDR3 protein: CASSLVLRSSTQYF
D gene: .; clone size: .; J gene: TRBJ1-1; V gene: TRBV10-2; CDR3 length: 14; CDR3 DNA: TGCGCCAGCAGTGAGATCCTAATCATAACTGAAGCTTTCTTT; CDR3 protein: CASSEILIITEAFF
D gene: .; clone size: once; J gene: TRBJ1-1; V gene: TRBV7-2; CDR3 length: 15; CDR3 DNA: TGTGCCAGCAGCTTGATACAGGGAGGGGTCACTGAAGCTTTCTTT; CDR3 protein: CASSLIQGGVTEAFF
D gene: .; clone size: few; J gene: TRBJ1-2; V gene: TRBV10-1; CDR3 length: 15; CDR3 DNA: TGCGCCAGCAGTGAGTCACCCAGGGAAGCATCCTCCTACACCTTC; CDR3 protein: CASSESPREASSYTF
D gene: .; clone size: .; J gene: TRBJ2-7; V gene: TRBV5-6; CDR3 length: 13; CDR3 DNA: TGTGCCAGCAGCGAGGACATTCTCTACGAGCAGTACTTC; CDR3 protein: CASSEDILYEQYF
D gene: .; clone size: .; J gene: TRBJ1-5; V gene: TRBV6-5; CDR3 length: 15; CDR3 DNA: TGTGCCAGCAGGCTCGGGGAAAATAGCAATCAGCCCCAGCATTTT; CDR3 protein: CASRLGENSNQPQHF
D gene: .; clone size: .; J gene: TRBJ2-7; V gene: TRBV7-6; CDR3 length: 11; CDR3 DNA: TGTGCCAGCAGCTTTCACTGGGAGCAGTACTTC; CDR3 protein: CASSFHWEQYF
D gene: TRBD2; clone size: .; J gene: TRBJ2-3; V gene: TRBV4-1; CDR3 length: 15; CDR3 DNA: TGCGCCAGCAGCCTCGTTAGCGGGCCCACAGATACGCAGTATTTT; CDR3 protein: CASSLVSGPTDTQYF
D gene: TRBD1; clone size: .; J gene: TRBJ2-3; V gene: TRBV5-4; CDR3 length: 15; CDR3 DNA: TGTGCCAGCAGCCTCGACAGGGGATTCACAGATACGCAGTATTTT; CDR3 protein: CASSLDRGFTDTQYF